The 26 T cell receptor beta chains listed next were all sequenced from one sample in a study of response to subunit inactivated influenza vaccine. TCRdb called the RT-PCR reads again in MiXCR, with one record for every CDR3 protein. The sample shows about 520,000 distinct CDR3 sequences, around 7.9% of them seen only once. Here the sequenced sample was PBMCs from blood, taken approximately 25 months after vaccination. These receptors were collected from a man aged 50 to 69 who received an inactivated influenza vaccine.

This clonotype was seen many times. This sequence joins TRBV7-8 and TRBJ2-5; 11 positions agree with TRBD2. Germline V gives CDR1 SGHVS, CDR2 FQNEAQ. The CDR3 spans 17 residues. Germline trimming cut 6 bases from V and 2 bases from J; bases unmatched to any gene: 11. As DNA, the CDR3 is TGTGCCAGCAGGGATGCTAGCGGGAGGCCAATTCAAGAGACCCAGTACTTC. Residues: CASRDASGRPIQETQYF.

The chain is built from TRBV21-1 and TRBJ2-5; the table's TRBD2 call for D was not verified on the DNA. TRBV21-1 is a pseudogene segment. The CDR3 loop spans 16 amino acids. CDR3 in DNA: TGTGCCAGCAGCGCGATGACTAGCGGGACGGATGAGACCCAGTACTTC. Translated: CASSAMTSGTDETQYF.

In its sample, this clonotype was seen many times. V is TRBV7-8 and J is TRBJ1-2, with D tentatively TRBD1 (5 bases). V was shortened by 5 bases and J by 7 bases, with 14 bases between the two germline ends. Looked up from germline, CDR1 is SGHVS and CDR2 is FQNEAQ. CDR3 size: 13 residues. The CDR3 nucleotides read TGTGCCAGCAGCCCCTCCAGGGTTGGTGGCTACACCTTC. It yields the protein CASSPSRVGGYTF. The entire variable domain, with the rest obtained from reference TRBV7-8 and TRBJ1-2, is as follows: GAGVSQSPRYKVAKRGQDVALRCDPISGHVSLFWYQQALGQGPEFLTYFQNEAQLDKSGLPSDRFFAERPEGSVSTLKIQRTQQEDSAVYLCASSPSRVGGYTFGSGTRLTVV.

This chain uses TRBV12-3 or TRBV12-4 with TRBJ2-2, with a possible D match to TRBD1 (6 bases). V was shortened by 6 bases and J by 6 bases, with 26 bases between the two germline ends. The CDR3 length is 18 residues. The CDR3 DNA follows: TGTGCCAGCAGCGAGACAAGGGTGGCAGGGGATTGGTCCGGGGAGCTGTTTTTT. Amino acids: CASSETRVAGDWSGELFF.

This clonotype was observed at least ten times. The chain's CDR3 is CASMYYGQGNTGELFF. Here the CDR3 DNA reads TGTGCCAGCATGTACTACGGACAGGGGAACACCGGGGAGCTGTTTTTT. This rearrangement joins TRBV6-6 to TRBJ2-2, with TRBD1 matching over 8 bases. The V and J ends lost 7 bases and 1 base, in that order; junction bases with no gene match: 8. This CDR3 has 16 residues. Germline loops: CDR1 MNHNY, CDR2 SVGAGI (reference sequence).

The chain uses TRBV12-3 or TRBV12-4 and TRBJ1-1, with D unresolved. The CDR3 is made up of 13 amino acids. V lost 4 bases, J lost 7 bases, and 13 bases lay in between. As DNA, the CDR3 is TGTGCCAGCAGTTCCGAAACGGTCTTTGAAGCTTTCTTT. This sequence encodes CASSSETVFEAFF.

This rearrangement joins TRBV7-7 to TRBJ2-2; 10 nucleotides line up with TRBD1. The CDR3 is made up of 16 amino acids. V shed 4 bases and J 10 bases; nucleotides not matched to a gene: 12. Looked up from germline, CDR1 is SSHAT and CDR2 is FNYEAQ (reference sequence). As DNA, the CDR3 is TGTGCCAGCAGCTCTTCCACGGGGACAGGGGCGGTGGAGCTGTTTTTT. Encoded protein: CASSSSTGTGAVELFF.

This clonotype was picked up a small number of times. The CDR3 bases are TGTGCCAGCAGGCGGGAGCGCTACGAGCAGTACTTC. Amino acids: CASRRERYEQYF. The chain is built from TRBV6-1 and TRBJ2-7; 7 bases align to TRBD2. The CDR3 extends over 12 amino acids. In germline, CDR1 is MNHNS, CDR2 SASEGT. J lost 3 bases, V lost 6 bases, and 2 bases had no gene match.

The genes are TRBV4-2 and TRBJ1-4, with TRBD1 matching 9 bases. J was trimmed by 7 bases and V by 3 bases; bases with no gene match: 6. Germline values: CDR1 LGHNA, CDR2 YNFKEQ. The CDR3 consists of 15 residues. CDR3 nucleotide sequence: TGTGCCAGCAGCCAGGAGGACAGGGGCGCTGAAAAACTGTTTTTT. Its translation: CASSQEDRGAEKLFF.

The chain has TRBV4-3 and TRBJ1-6; the match to TRBD1 covers 8 bases. The germline V gene encodes CDR1 LGHNA and CDR2 YSLEER. This CDR3 has 15 residues. V was clipped by 3 bases and J by 6 bases; unmatched bases: 4. In DNA form, the CDR3 reads TGCGCCAGCAGCCAGTCGACAGGGGTTAATTCACCCCTCCACTTT. Its translation is CASSQSTGVNSPLHF.

Only a few counts were recorded for this clonotype. The chain recombines TRBV5-1 with TRBJ1-1; no reliable D call. CDR3 length: 15 residues. Deletions cut 0 bases from V and 0 bases from J, with 9 bases between. Germline V gives CDR1 SGHRS, CDR2 YFSETQ. DNA for the CDR3: TGCGCCAGCAGCTTGGTTGGGAAGGTGAACACTGAAGCTTTCTTT. Its protein is CASSLVGKVNTEAFF.

The chain carries TRBV7-6 and TRBJ2-7, with TRBD1 matching 9 bases. The CDR3 is 16 residues long. Germline CDR1 SGHVS, CDR2 FNYEAQ. V shed 4 bases and J 4 bases; nucleotides not matched to a gene: 11. Here the CDR3 DNA reads TGTGCCAGCAGCTCGCCAAATAACAGGGGGCTTTACGAGCAGTACTTC. Its protein product is CASSSPNNRGLYEQYF.

This clonotype was observed a handful of times. The chain links TRBV6-5 to TRBJ1-2, with 9 bases matching TRBD1. The germline V gene has CDR1 MNHEY and CDR2 SVGAGI. The length of the CDR3 is 16 residues. The ends lost 0 bases at V and 6 bases at J; junction bases unmatched: 8. In DNA, the CDR3 is TGTGCCAGCAGTTACTCGCCGGACAGGGGTGGGGATGGCTACACCTTC. It translates to CASSYSPDRGGDGYTF.

This clonotype was picked up a small number of times. This sequence joins TRBV15 and TRBJ2-7, with D perhaps matching TRBD1 (5 bases). CDR3 length: 12 residues. The V end was cut by 3 bases, the J end by 6 bases, with 9 bases between. In germline, CDR1 is LNHNV, CDR2 YYDKDF (reference sequence). Here the CDR3 DNA reads TGTGCCACCAGCAGGGACATAGGCGAGCAGTACTTC. Its translation: CATSRDIGEQYF.

The sample holds a few counts of this clonotype. The chain links TRBV12-3 or TRBV12-4 to TRBJ2-1; unclear D gene. V gave up 7 bases and J gave up 5 bases, with 15 bases separating them. The CDR3 sequence is 14 residues long. Here the CDR3 reads CASTTARANNEQFF. CDR3 sequence (DNA): TGTGCCAGCACCACCGCCCGGGCGAACAATGAGCAGTTCTTC.

This clonotype was seen a few times. The chain couples TRBV20-1 to TRBJ2-7, with D unclear. Trimming took 1 base from V and 0 from J, leaving 10 bases between them. The CDR3 sequence is 14 residues long. Per germline, CDR1 DFQATT and CDR2 SNEGSKA (reference sequence). Written as DNA, the CDR3 is TGCAGTGCTAGAGCCAGCGCCACCTCCTACGAGCAGTACTTC. Amino acids: CSARASATSYEQYF.

This clonotype was recorded many times. CDR3 bases: TGCGCCAGTCGACTAGCCCCTAACTACGAGCAGTACTTC. This encodes CASRLAPNYEQYF. The V gene is TRBV5-1, the J gene TRBJ2-7, with 7 positions matching TRBD2. CDR3 length: 13 residues. Trimming took 8 bases from V and 3 from J; bases not matched to a gene: 8. Per germline, CDR1 SGHRS and CDR2 YFSETQ.

There are a few counts of this clonotype. The chain links TRBV3-1 to TRBJ2-1; 7 bases are a match to TRBD2. CDR3 size: 15 residues. In germline, CDR1 is LGHDT, CDR2 YNNKEL (reference sequence). V trimming: 7 bases; J trimming: 4 bases; junction bases outside the gene matches: 10. CDR3 sequence: CASTTLPGGYNEQFF. The CDR3 coding sequence is TGTGCCAGCACAACCTTGCCGGGGGGTTACAATGAGCAGTTCTTC.

V usage is TRBV25-1 and J usage is TRBJ1-1, with 8 nucleotides matching TRBD1. The trim removed 1 base at V and 5 bases at J, leaving 9 bases unmatched. Germline-derived CDR1 and CDR2 are MGHDK and SYGVNS. CDR3 length equals 16 residues. The CDR3 DNA is TGTGCCAGCAGTGAATCGGGCGCAGGGGGCCGGACTGAAGCTTTCTTT. Its protein is CASSESGAGGRTEAFF.

The J gene is TRBJ2-3, the V gene TRBV20-1; D might be TRBD1 or TRBD2, each matching 6 bases. Germline assignment: CDR1 DFQATT and CDR2 SNEGSKA (reference sequence). The CDR3 loop spans 14 amino acids. The CDR3 DNA is TGCAGCTCCTTCCGGGGGCTTGAGTCAGATACGCAGTATTTT. This codes for CSSFRGLESDTQYF.

The chain employs TRBV6-2 or TRBV6-3 and TRBJ2-1, with 8 positions matching TRBD2. From germline, CDR1 is MNHEY and CDR2 SVGEGT. CDR3 length: 14 amino acids. V was clipped by 6 bases and J by 4 bases; unmatched bases: 5. CDR3 nucleotides: TGTGCCAGCAGCGGTAGCGGGGTATACAATGAGCAGTTCTTC. Amino acid sequence: CASSGSGVYNEQFF.

The chain couples TRBV14 to TRBJ1-1; D not resolved. The CDR3 consists of 14 residues. The germline V gene has CDR1 SGHDN and CDR2 FVKESK. Trimming pared 4 bases from V and 4 bases from J, leaving 13 bases between. CDR3 DNA sequence: TGTGCCAGCAGCCGGGAAGCCCGGGGCACTGAAGCTTTCTTT. This gives the protein CASSREARGTEAFF.

The V call is TRBV5-1, the J call TRBJ2-7; D not certain. This CDR3 has 15 amino acids. Trimming removed 0 bases from V and 1 base from J, with 11 bases in between. The V gene's germline CDR1 is SGHRS and CDR2 YFSETQ. The CDR3 spells CASSLEVALSYEQYF. The CDR3 DNA sequence: TGCGCCAGCAGCTTGGAAGTAGCTTTGTCCTACGAGCAGTACTTC.

Remarks on this clonotype: A read error may be the cause here, since a much bigger clone is one base away. The chain recombines TRBV20-1 with TRBJ2-7; 9 bases are shared with TRBD1. V lost 5 bases and J lost 0; bases outside the gene matches: 2. The CDR3 is 13 residues long. Looked up from germline, CDR1 is DFQATT and CDR2 is SNEGSKA (reference sequence). In DNA form, the CDR3 reads TGCAGTGCTTGGGACAGGGACTCCTACGAGCAGTACTTC. This translates into CSAWDRDSYEQYF.

This clonotype was found a few times. The chain has TRBV7-2 and TRBJ1-2; no clear D. Trimming stripped 4 bases from V and 5 bases from J, with 11 bases between. This CDR3 contains 13 residues. Germline-derived CDR1 and CDR2 are SGHTA and FQGNSA. The CDR3 here is CASSWRAEYGYTF. As DNA, the CDR3 is TGTGCCAGCAGCTGGCGTGCCGAATATGGCTACACCTTC.

The rearrangement joins TRBV7-9 to TRBJ2-2; D uncertain. The length of the CDR3 is 14 residues. Germline V lookup: CDR1 SEHNR, CDR2 FQNEAQ (reference sequence). V lost 4 bases to trimming and J lost 1 base, with 7 bases between them. This CDR3 reads CASSYRMNTGELFF. The CDR3 DNA is TGTGCCAGCAGCTACAGAATGAACACCGGGGAGCTGTTTTTT.